This entry is about one TCR beta chain. The data derive from a study of technical replicates of blood from a handful of donors. Germline V gene lookup returns CDR1 SNHLY and CDR2 FYNNEI. The CDR3 is 14 residues long. V was trimmed by 1 base and J by 5 bases, leaving 12 bases between them. This table comes from immunoSEQ multiplex PCR, and its TCRdb copy is limited to in-frame clones, with some not included. The data contain about 60,000 clones, 85% to 90% of them singletons. Material: PBMCs. The chain has TRBV2 and TRBJ2-7, with D possibly matching TRBD2 (6 bases). The receptor's source is a human donor in good health. Some clones in this sample may be carry-over from other donors' samples. The CDR3 here is CASSEGRVGNEQYF. Here the CDR3 DNA reads TGTGCCAGCAGTGAAGGGAGGGTAGGGAACGAGCAGTACTTC.